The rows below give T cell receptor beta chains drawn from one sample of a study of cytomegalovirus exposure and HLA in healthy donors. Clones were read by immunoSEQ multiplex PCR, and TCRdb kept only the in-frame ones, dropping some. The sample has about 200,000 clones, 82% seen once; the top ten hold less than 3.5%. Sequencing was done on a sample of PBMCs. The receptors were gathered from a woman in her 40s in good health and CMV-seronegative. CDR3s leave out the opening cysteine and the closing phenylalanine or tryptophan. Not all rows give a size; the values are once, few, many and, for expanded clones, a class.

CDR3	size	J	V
ASSPLIGTALAKNIQY	few	TRBJ2-4	TRBV28
ASSLQQGPYEQY	NA	TRBJ2-7	TRBV5-1
ASSSGEGYTIY	NA	TRBJ1-3	TRBV7-8
ASSIVNRGGEQY	NA	TRBJ2-7	TRBV19
ASSQATGGRGYT	NA	TRBJ1-2	TRBV4-1
ASSLLGQGAGETQY	few	TRBJ2-5	TRBV7-2
ASSIQGAYYEQY	NA	TRBJ2-7	TRBV19
ASSGHPAGGNEQF	NA	TRBJ2-1	TRBV9
ASSIPGQQNTEAF	NA	TRBJ1-1	TRBV28
ASSQGMDRGFFGGYT	once	TRBJ1-2	TRBV4-2
ASSLTGNAYEQY	NA	TRBJ2-7	TRBV27
ASSYIGGPTDTQY	NA	TRBJ2-3	TRBV6-6
ASSPLGAGMNTEAF	once	TRBJ1-1	TRBV7-2
ASSLGGQGATGELF	NA	TRBJ2-2	TRBV7-2
ATSTSPTGVYGYT	NA	TRBJ1-2	TRBV28
SVHRQGRNNEQF	few	TRBJ2-1	TRBV29-1
ASRADNNQPQH	few	TRBJ1-5	TRBV2
ASSPVSSYNEQF	NA	TRBJ2-1	TRBV7-2
SVGREGSINTEAF	NA	TRBJ1-1	TRBV29-1
ASSSLFGVHNQPQH	NA	TRBJ1-5	TRBV28
ASSFSGSGDTQY	NA	TRBJ2-3	TRBV27
ASSPGLGGSYEQY	NA	TRBJ2-7	TRBV14
ASSRTVTNEKLF	once	TRBJ1-4	TRBV2
ASSWDRGDAGANVLT	few	TRBJ2-6	TRBV27
ASRLTGSSYNEQF	NA	TRBJ2-1	TRBV10-2
ASSGVPGELF	NA	TRBJ2-2	TRBV4-1
ASSFRWAENTGELF	NA	TRBJ2-2	TRBV28
ASSYRRAANTEAF	NA	TRBJ1-1	TRBV13
ASKPDREVAQY	NA	TRBJ2-3	TRBV2
ASSPQGILDEKLF	NA	TRBJ1-4	TRBV18
ASSSVQGSRETQY	NA	TRBJ2-5	TRBV5-4
ASSSPRRFTEAF	once	TRBJ1-1	TRBV28
SVLGAKNTEAF	few	TRBJ1-1	TRBV29-1
ASRGLATTDTQY	NA	TRBJ2-3	TRBV27
ASSRTASSYNEQF	NA	TRBJ2-1	TRBV7-6
ASSLQPGQGVWNEQF	NA	TRBJ2-1	TRBV28
AWSTGQGFGETQY	NA	TRBJ2-5	TRBV30
ASSPSGVGETQY	NA	TRBJ2-5	TRBV7-9
ASSLLAD	few	TRBJ2-4	TRBV7-4
SVDCLAGGGYEQF	NA	TRBJ2-1	TRBV29-1
ASSPSLGGTTDTQY	NA	TRBJ2-3	TRBV7-9
ASASLQRETQY	NA	TRBJ2-5	TRBV13
SVKQGTYEQY	NA	TRBJ2-7	TRBV29-1